The entry below describes one T cell receptor (beta chain). Its antigen is unknown. The CDR3 loop spans 11 amino acids. Trimming left V 4 bases short and J 14 bases short, with 14 bases between. The V gene's germline CDR1 is SGHRS and CDR2 YFSETQ. These data originate in a study of shared clonotypes between healthy human individuals. Study-wide results and limits: Sequencing of the sorted subsets was shown by rarefaction to be incomplete despite large depth.

Positive CCR7 selection of CD45RO-negative cells yielded the naive CD8 cells, and terminally differentiated effector memory CD45RA+ cells were excluded. The deep-level immunoSEQ assay was used. The repertoire was sequenced with immunoSEQ multiplex PCR; TCRdb's copy has only in-frame clones and lacks some. This sample has about 700,000 clones, with 92% found just once. Sequences were obtained from naive CD8+ T cells sorted from blood. V gene TRBV5-1 combines with J gene TRBJ2-3; D call uncertain. The TCR originated in a man in his thirties or forties in good health. The CDR3 DNA follows: TGCGCCAGCAGCGACTTTGGGGTCTCGTATTTT. This codes for CASSDFGVSYF.